This T cell receptor beta chain was identified in a study of identical twins. The cDNA had a unique molecular identifier and a template-switch universal primer site. TCRdb re-analysed the 5' RACE reads in MiXCR, keeping a single row per CDR3 protein. The sample has approximately 250,000 distinct CDR3 sequences, around 6.5% seen once; the top ten hold 13% to 15%. Germline V CDR1 and CDR2: SGDLS, YYNGEE. The CDR3 extends over 17 amino acids. Trimming left V 3 bases short and J 4 bases short, with 22 bases between. This sample was shared with a second study, whose subject was T cells expressing NK-cell markers.

This sequence was found in a woman between 18 and 30 years old in good health. This chain joins TRBV9 and TRBJ1-2; tentative D call: TRBD1 (6 bases). Input material: CD8+ T cells sorted from blood. CDR3 residues: CASSARPGDQGPYGYTF. The CDR3, as DNA: TGTGCCAGCAGCGCCAGACCCGGGGACCAGGGGCCCTATGGCTACACCTTC.